Presented here are 8 T cell receptor beta chains from one specimen sequenced in a study of T cells in Graves' hyperthyroidism and ophthalmopathy. TCR beta CDR3 regions were amplified from RNA transcripts. The HTBI primer set served for first-round RT-PCR of the TCR CDR3. TCRdb fed the multiplex PCR reads into MiXCR, producing one record per CDR3 protein. Seen here are approximately 720,000 distinct CDR3 sequences, about 17% observed once, and the top ten hold over 15%. Material for sequencing was blood. The receptor source for this set is a woman between 45 and 60 years old with Graves' hyperthyroidism that later progressed to Graves' ophthalmopathy.

This clonotype was counted only a few times. The junction differs from germline at one of its ends, possibly a read error. The rearrangement links TRBV7-7 to TRBJ2-7; D may be TRBD1 (6 bases). CDR3 length equals 14 residues. The germline V gene encodes CDR1 SSHAT and CDR2 FNYEAQ (reference sequence). The CDR3 here is CASSLQGETYEQYF. CDR3 bases: TGTGCTAGCAGCTTACAGGGTGAAACCTACGAGCAGTACTTC.

About this clonotype itself: No conserved phenylalanine or tryptophan ends this CDR3, so it is likely a read error. The rearrangement joins TRBV2 to TRBJ2-7, with unresolved D. V lost 4 bases, J lost 7 bases, and 17 bases lay in between. The CDR3 consists of 14 residues. Germline V gene sequence: CDR1 SNHLY, CDR2 FYNNEI. CDR3 DNA: TGTGCCAGCAGTGTGTTAAAAGGGTCGGCGGAGCAGTACCTC. Residues: CASSVLKGSAEQYL.

The V and J genes are TRBV7-9 and TRBJ2-5; no reliable D call. This CDR3 is 13 amino acids long. V was cut by 5 bases and J by 5 bases, with 12 bases left in between. Germline V lookup: CDR1 SEHNR, CDR2 FQNEAQ (reference sequence). CDR3 amino acids: CASSPSVFETQYF. In nucleotides, the CDR3 is TGTGCCAGCAGCCCATCGGTGTTTGAGACCCAGTACTTC.

In this sample, this clonotype turned up once. No conserved phenylalanine or tryptophan ends this CDR3, so it is likely a read error. The genes are TRBV6-1 and TRBJ1-2; D is unclear. The CDR3 extends over 12 amino acids. Germline lookup yields CDR1 MNHNS and CDR2 SASEGT. Trimming took 3 bases from V and 3 from J, leaving 5 bases between them. CDR3 residues: CASSDADYGYTL. The CDR3 region has the DNA TGTGCCAGCAGTGACGCGGACTATGGCTACACCCTC.

This clonotype was detected many times. V is TRBV15 and J is TRBJ2-7; 11 positions match TRBD2. V was pared by 3 bases and J by 4 bases, with 14 bases of the junction left unmatched. The CDR3 runs to 18 residues. Looked up from germline, CDR1 is LNHNV and CDR2 is YYDKDF (reference sequence). The CDR3 bases are TGTGCCACCAGCAGCTTGGGAGCGCCCGGGACTAGCGGTTACGAGCAGTACTTC. It codes for CATSSLGAPGTSGYEQYF.

The rearrangement links TRBV6-1 to TRBJ1-6; 7 bases align to TRBD1. Germline V gives CDR1 MNHNS, CDR2 SASEGT. There are 13 residues in the CDR3. V lost 8 bases, J lost 6 bases, and 4 bases stayed unmatched. The CDR3 loop reads CASVRDSNSPLHF. The DNA of the CDR3 is TGTGCCAGCGTCCGGGACAGTAATTCACCCCTCCACTTT.

This clonotype was counted at least ten times. The chain has TRBV13 and TRBJ2-7; 9 bases are shared with TRBD1. V lost 5 bases, J lost 5 bases, and 10 bases stayed unmatched. Germline CDR1 PRHDT, CDR2 FYEKMQ (reference sequence). The CDR3 consists of 15 residues. The CDR3 sequence is CASSPEQGAMNEQYF. The CDR3 region has the DNA TGTGCCAGCAGCCCCGAACAGGGGGCAATGAACGAGCAGTACTTC.

This clonotype was detected many times. The chain uses TRBV18 and TRBJ2-4, with 9 bases fitting TRBD1. Per germline, CDR1 KGHSH and CDR2 LQKENI. The CDR3 spans 15 residues. V was pared by 4 bases and J by 6 bases, with 7 bases of the junction left unmatched. The chain's CDR3 is CASSLSPGQGNIQYF. CDR3 coding DNA: TGTGCCAGCTCACTTAGTCCGGGACAGGGAAACATTCAGTACTTC.